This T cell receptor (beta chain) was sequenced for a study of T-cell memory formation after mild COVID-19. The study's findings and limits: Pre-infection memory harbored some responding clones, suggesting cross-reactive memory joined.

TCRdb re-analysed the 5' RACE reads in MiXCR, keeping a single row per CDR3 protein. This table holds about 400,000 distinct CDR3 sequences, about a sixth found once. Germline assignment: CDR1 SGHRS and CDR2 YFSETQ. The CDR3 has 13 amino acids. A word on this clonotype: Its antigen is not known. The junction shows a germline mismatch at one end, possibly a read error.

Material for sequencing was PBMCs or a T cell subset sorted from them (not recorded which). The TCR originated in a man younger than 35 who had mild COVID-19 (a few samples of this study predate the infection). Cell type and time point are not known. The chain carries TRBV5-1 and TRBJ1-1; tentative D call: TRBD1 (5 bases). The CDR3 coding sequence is TGCGCCAGCAGCTTGGCCCCGGACACTGAAGCTTTATTT. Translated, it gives CASSLAPDTEALF.